A selection of T cell receptor beta chains follows, all from one sample in a study of read filtering for tumor transcriptome and immune sequencing. TCRdb reanalysed the reads using MiXCR and keeps one entry per CDR3 protein. The profile shows under 40,000 distinct CDR3 sequences, about 14% of them singletons. Material for sequencing was a population of CD138-negative cells sorted from bone marrow. The receptor source for this set is a donor aged 40 or over with multiple myeloma. CDR3s include the opening cysteine and the closing phenylalanine or tryptophan. The order of the fields is clone size, V gene, D gene, CDR3 length, J gene, CDR3 protein, CDR3 DNA. The D gene is left open where the match is weak. Only some rows state a clone size, as once, few, many or a class for expanded clones.

NA	TRBV5-4	TRBD1	17	TRBJ1-3	CASSKDRGPLSGNTIYF	TGTGCCAGCAGCAAGGACAGGGGTCCGCTCTCTGGAAACACCATATATTTT
many	TRBV12-3/TRBV12-4	NA	12	TRBJ2-4	CASTPTGYIQYF	TGTGCCAGCACCCCTACAGGGTACATTCAGTACTTC
many	TRBV27	NA	15	TRBJ2-4	CASSFAPGGKNIQYF	TGTGCCAGCAGTTTCGCCCCTGGAGGCAAAAACATTCAGTACTTC
few	TRBV10-3	NA	16	TRBJ2-1	CATLNPQGGLDNEQFF	TGTGCCACCCTCAATCCCCAGGGGGGGCTAGACAATGAGCAGTTCTTC
many	TRBV28	NA	12	TRBJ1-1	CASSARNREAFF	TGTGCCAGCAGTGCCCGAAACCGGGAAGCTTTCTTT
many	TRBV10-3	NA	12	TRBJ2-6	CAISVGQAVLTF	TGTGCCATCAGCGTAGGACAAGCCGTCCTGACTTTC
few	TRBV20-1	TRBD1	15	TRBJ1-5	CSARTKGAGNQPQHF	TGCAGTGCAAGAACTAAGGGGGCTGGAAATCAGCCCCAGCATTTT
many	TRBV20-1	NA	13	TRBJ2-5	CSASGVAQETQYF	TGCAGTGCTAGTGGGGTGGCCCAAGAGACCCAGTACTTC
many	TRBV7-3	TRBD1	16	TRBJ2-5	CASSQNGQGVGETQYF	TGTGCCAGCAGCCAGAATGGGCAGGGGGTCGGAGAGACCCAGTACTTC
once	TRBV29-1	NA	13	TRBJ2-7	CNVGRYSSYEQYF	TGCAACGTGGGCCGGTACAGCTCCTACGAGCAGTACTTC
many	TRBV11-1	NA	14	TRBJ2-3	CASSLNIGSVTQYF	TGTGCCAGCAGCTTGAATATAGGCTCGGTTACGCAGTATTTT
many	TRBV5-1	TRBD1	15	TRBJ2-7	CASSPRQGASREQYF	TGCGCCAGCAGCCCAAGACAGGGGGCATCGAGAGAGCAGTACTTC
many	TRBV29-1	TRBD1	13	TRBJ2-3	CSAGDRVPDTQYF	TGCAGCGCTGGAGACAGGGTTCCAGATACGCAGTATTTT
once	TRBV7-2	NA	16	TRBJ2-7	CASSLRGGITTYEQYF	TGTGCCAGCAGCTTAAGGGGGGGAATTACTACCTACGAGCAGTACTTC
NA	TRBV6-6	NA	13	TRBJ1-3	CAISAGRGNTIYF	TGTGCCATCTCCGCCGGAAGGGGAAACACCATATATTTT
many	TRBV7-9	NA	13	TRBJ1-1	CASSLVTLIGAFF	TGTGCCAGCAGCTTAGTCACACTAATTGGGGCTTTCTTT
many	TRBV4-1	NA	14	TRBJ1-2	CASSQEPGRYGYTF	TGCGCCAGCAGCCAAGAGCCAGGACGATATGGCTACACCTTC
many	TRBV7-9	TRBD1	15	TRBJ2-1	CAKSAITGEHNEQFF	TGTGCCAAATCAGCAATCACAGGGGAGCACAATGAGCAGTTCTTC
medium-sized	TRBV3-1	TRBD1	14	TRBJ2-7	CASSPPGQTYEQYF	TGTGCCAGCAGCCCACCGGGACAGACATACGAGCAGTACTTC
many	TRBV11-2	TRBD2	14	TRBJ2-7	CASSFSGGGYEQYF	TGTGCCAGCAGCTTTAGTGGGGGGGGCTACGAGCAGTACTTC
few	TRBV18	NA	12	TRBJ2-1	CASSPSYNEQFF	TGTGCCAGCTCACCCTCCTACAATGAGCAGTTCTTC
many	TRBV7-9	NA	18	TRBJ1-1	CASSVRPRDGGRFTEAFF	TGTGCCAGCAGCGTCCGGCCGCGGGACGGCGGAAGGTTCACTGAAGCTTTCTTT
many	TRBV27	NA	13	TRBJ2-3	CASSPWGTDTQYF	TGTGCCAGCAGTCCGTGGGGCACAGATACGCAGTATTTT
many	TRBV5-1	TRBD1	18	TRBJ2-7	CASSLPGQGSPWSYEQYF	TGCGCCAGCAGCTTGCCGGGACAGGGTTCTCCCTGGTCCTACGAGCAGTACTTC
many	TRBV15	NA	14	TRBJ1-4	CATSRVATNEKLFF	TGTGCCACCAGCAGAGTTGCAACTAATGAAAAACTGTTTTTT
many	TRBV28	NA	14	TRBJ1-5	CASSFGQANQPQHF	TGTGCCAGCAGTTTTGGGCAGGCTAATCAGCCCCAGCATTTT
NA	TRBV20-1	TRBD1	15	TRBJ2-5	CSATPGQGGVETQYF	TGCAGTGCTACGCCAGGACAGGGGGGTGTAGAGACCCAGTACTTC
few	TRBV3-1	TRBD2	16	TRBJ2-2	CASSQGSGTNPGELFF	TGTGCCAGCAGCCAAGGATCCGGGACTAATCCCGGGGAGCTGTTTTTT
many	TRBV20-1	TRBD2	16	TRBJ2-3	CSAIDRLAGGGDTQYF	TGCAGTGCTATCGATCGTCTAGCGGGGGGGGGGGATACGCAGTATTTT
many	TRBV3-1	TRBD1	13	TRBJ2-1	CASSQELGTGQFF	TGTGCCAGCAGCCAAGAACTAGGGACAGGGCAGTTCTTC
few	TRBV7-9	NA	12	TRBJ2-1	CASSFSGYEQFF	TGTGCCAGCAGCTTCTCAGGGTATGAGCAGTTCTTC
many	TRBV6-5	NA	15	TRBJ2-3	CASSYSSFTTDTQYF	TGTGCCAGCAGTTACTCGAGTTTCACGACAGATACGCAGTATTTT
many	TRBV11-2	NA	17	TRBJ2-1	CASSSSLVASSYNEQFF	TGTGCCAGCAGCTCGTCTTTGGTAGCTAGCTCCTACAATGAGCAGTTCTTC
many	TRBV12-3/TRBV12-4	TRBD2	15	TRBJ2-2	CASSWEGGSPGELFF	TGTGCCAGCAGCTGGGAGGGAGGTTCGCCCGGGGAGCTGTTTTTT
many	TRBV7-9	TRBD1	12	TRBJ2-7	CASSKTGAQVDF	TGTGCCAGCAGCAAAACAGGGGCCCAGGTGGACTTC
few	TRBV20-1	NA	10	TRBJ1-1	CSTENTEAFF	TGCAGTACAGAGAACACTGAAGCTTTCTTT
many	TRBV27	TRBD1	13	TRBJ1-1	CASSSGQGGRAFF	TGTGCCAGCAGTTCGGGACAGGGGGGTCGAGCTTTCTTT
many	TRBV7-3	TRBD1	13	TRBJ1-4	CASSFGQGEKLFF	TGTGCCAGCAGCTTCGGACAGGGTGAAAAACTGTTTTTT
many	TRBV7-9	NA	15	TRBJ1-1	CASSPGQFMNTEAFF	TGTGCCAGCAGCCCCGGACAGTTCATGAACACTGAAGCTTTCTTT
many	TRBV29-1	TRBD1	12	TRBJ2-5	CSVRTGEETQYF	TGCAGCGTAAGGACAGGGGAAGAGACCCAGTACTTC
many	TRBV4-1	NA	15	TRBJ1-1	CASSQEGGADTEAFF	TGCGCCAGCAGCCAAGAGGGGGGGGCTGACACTGAAGCTTTCTTT
many	TRBV27	NA	13	TRBJ2-2	CASSLLSIGELFF	TGTGCCAGCAGTTTACTGTCGATCGGGGAGCTGTTTTTT
many	TRBV7-2	TRBD1	13	TRBJ1-1	CASSFYRGTEAFF	TGTGCCAGCAGCTTTTACAGGGGAACTGAAGCTTTCTTT
once	TRBV6-6	NA	15	TRBJ2-6	CASTEAHSGANGLTF	TGTGCCAGCACTGAAGCGCACTCTGGGGCCAACGGCCTGACTTTC
many	TRBV18	NA	14	TRBJ2-5	CASSPLGRQETQYF	TGTGCCAGCTCACCACTGGGACGACAAGAGACCCAGTACTTC
few	TRBV27	NA	14	TRBJ1-1	CASSFAGANTEAFF	TGTGCCAGCAGTTTTGCTGGGGCGAACACTGAAGCTTTCTTT
many	TRBV4-1	NA	16	TRBJ2-1	CASSQDPDSSYNEQFF	TGCGCCAGCAGCCAAGATCCGGACAGTTCCTACAATGAGCAGTTCTTC
many	TRBV7-2	TRBD2	18	TRBJ2-3	CASSLFLSGTRGTDTQYF	TGTGCCAGCAGCTTATTCTTATCTGGGACTAGGGGCACAGATACGCAGTATTTT
many	TRBV9	NA	17	TRBJ2-2	CASSVGGHPANTGELFF	TGTGCCAGCAGCGTAGGAGGACACCCTGCGAACACCGGGGAGCTGTTTTTT
NA	TRBV27	NA	15	TRBJ2-2	CASKGNSPNTGELFF	TGTGCCAGCAAGGGAAACAGCCCGAACACCGGGGAGCTGTTTTTT
many	TRBV7-9	NA	17	TRBJ1-1	CASSFLWEGLGNTEAFF	TGTGCCAGCAGCTTTCTATGGGAGGGGTTGGGGAACACTGAAGCTTTCTTT
many	TRBV7-2	NA	15	TRBJ2-7	CASSLSGRMFDEQYF	TGTGCCAGCAGCCTATCAGGGCGTATGTTCGACGAGCAGTACTTC
medium-sized	TRBV5-1	NA	15	TRBJ2-1	CASSLVVTSYNEQFF	TGCGCCAGCAGCTTGGTGGTGACCTCCTACAATGAGCAGTTCTTC